Listed below are T cell receptor beta chains from one sample, sequenced in a study of cytomegalovirus exposure and HLA in healthy donors. Clones were read by immunoSEQ multiplex PCR, and TCRdb kept only the in-frame ones, dropping some. The repertoire includes 250,000 to 350,000 clones, roughly 70% of them detected once, and approximately 2.5% sits in the top ten. The material sequenced was PBMCs. These receptors originate from a female donor in good health and CMV-seronegative. Both conserved end residues are part of each CDR3. Each record gives: J gene, D gene, clone size, V gene, CDR3 protein, CDR3 DNA. D genes are given only for firm matches. Clone size is given for some rows only: seen once, a few or many times, or a class if the clone is expanded.

J: TRBJ2-3
D: TRBD2
size: .
V: TRBV7-2
CDR3: CASSLGLAGRDTQYF
DNA: TGTGCCAGCAGCTTAGGGCTAGCGGGAAGAGATACGCAGTATTTT

J: TRBJ2-7
D: .
size: .
V: TRBV6-5
CDR3: CASRPGGRVGEQYF
DNA: TGTGCCAGCAGACCTGGGGGGAGAGTTGGCGAGCAGTACTTC

J: TRBJ2-1
D: .
size: .
V: TRBV15
CDR3: CATSRGGWNEQFF
DNA: TGTGCCACCAGCAGGGGGGGTTGGAATGAGCAGTTCTTC

J: TRBJ2-7
D: .
size: .
V: TRBV2
CDR3: CASSEGLGLSAYEQYF
DNA: TGTGCCAGCAGTGAAGGTCTAGGTCTAAGCGCCTACGAGCAGTACTTC

J: TRBJ2-1
D: .
size: .
V: TRBV14
CDR3: CASSQTGYNEQFF
DNA: TGTGCCAGCAGCCAAACAGGTTACAATGAGCAGTTCTTC

J: TRBJ2-7
D: .
size: few
V: TRBV6-1
CDR3: CASREQFSSEQYF
DNA: TGTGCCAGCAGGGAGCAGTTTTCCAGCGAGCAGTACTTC

J: TRBJ2-2
D: TRBD1
size: .
V: TRBV7-9
CDR3: CARAQQGAAGELFF
DNA: TGTGCCAGGGCGCAGCAGGGGGCGGCCGGGGAGCTGTTTTTT

J: TRBJ2-1
D: .
size: .
V: TRBV5-5
CDR3: CASSLYNEQFF
DNA: TGTGCCAGCAGCCTCTACAATGAGCAGTTCTTC

J: TRBJ2-5
D: TRBD1
size: .
V: TRBV28
CDR3: CASSIIGQGARGVKTQYF
DNA: TGTGCCAGCAGTATCATCGGACAGGGGGCGCGAGGAGTAAAGACCCAGTACTTC

J: TRBJ2-1
D: TRBD2
size: few
V: TRBV6-5
CDR3: CASSYETSGRAEQFF
DNA: TGTGCCAGCAGTTACGAGACTAGCGGGAGGGCCGAGCAGTTCTTC

J: TRBJ2-7
D: .
size: .
V: TRBV6-4
CDR3: CASRKPGDVLPYEQYF
DNA: TGTGCCAGCAGGAAACCGGGTGATGTGCTTCCCTACGAGCAGTACTTC

J: TRBJ1-6
D: .
size: .
V: TRBV6-1
CDR3: CASTRSGPYNSPLHF
DNA: TGTGCCAGCACCCGCAGTGGGCCCTATAATTCCCCCCTCCACTTT

J: TRBJ1-2
D: .
size: .
V: TRBV2
CDR3: CASSEVGRDPLNYGYTF
DNA: TGTGCCAGCAGTGAAGTGGGCAGGGATCCGCTTAACTATGGCTACACCTTC

J: TRBJ1-4
D: .
size: few
V: TRBV25-1
CDR3: CASSEYKEEEGLHF
DNA: TGTGCCAGCAGTGAATATAAAGAAGAAGAGGGTCTTCATTTT

J: TRBJ2-7
D: .
size: once
V: TRBV5-1
CDR3: CASSSMGYGRGRYEQYF
DNA: TGCGCCAGCAGCTCCATGGGGTACGGCAGGGGCCGCTACGAGCAGTACTTC

J: TRBJ1-1
D: .
size: .
V: TRBV6-6
CDR3: CASPNLRDVNTEAFF
DNA: TGTGCCAGCCCCAACCTCAGGGATGTGAACACTGAAGCTTTCTTT

J: TRBJ2-1
D: .
size: once
V: TRBV7-6
CDR3: CASSLEGAAGEQFF
DNA: TGTGCCAGCAGCTTAGAGGGTGCGGCGGGAGAGCAGTTCTTC

J: TRBJ2-5
D: TRBD2
size: .
V: TRBV11-2
CDR3: CASSNTGGWTETQYF
DNA: TGTGCCAGCAGCAACACGGGAGGTTGGACGGAGACCCAGTACTTC

J: TRBJ2-2
D: .
size: .
V: TRBV6-4
CDR3: CASSVSGTGELFF
DNA: TGTGCCAGCAGTGTATCGGGGACCGGGGAGCTGTTTTTT

J: TRBJ1-2
D: .
size: few
V: TRBV5-6
CDR3: CASSFDTGFYGYTF
DNA: TGTGCCAGCAGCTTTGACACTGGCTTCTATGGCTACACCTTC

J: TRBJ1-2
D: TRBD1
size: .
V: TRBV5-8
CDR3: CASSLRPGQGKRRSGYTF
DNA: TGTGCCAGCAGCTTGCGTCCAGGACAGGGGAAGAGAAGGAGCGGCTACACCTTC

J: TRBJ2-1
D: .
size: once
V: TRBV7-9
CDR3: CASADRGLGLGPVDEQFF
DNA: TGTGCCTCCGCGGACAGGGGTTTGGGACTAGGACCTGTGGATGAGCAGTTCTTC

J: TRBJ2-3
D: TRBD2
size: .
V: TRBV10-3
CDR3: CATEGRGTDTQYF
DNA: TGTGCCACTGAGGGGAGGGGCACAGATACGCAGTATTTT